The next 16 T cell receptor beta chains were all read from a single sample in a study of blood T cell repertoires in COVID-19. Produced via immunoSEQ multiplex PCR; TCRdb's table is partial and in-frame only. The sample lists 150,000 to 200,000 clones, approximately 85% occurring once. The sequenced sample was PBMCs or T cells enriched from blood (not recorded which). These receptors originate from a woman between 18 and 29 years old who had recovered from COVID-19.

The table lists this clone with a count of one. This sample also contains other DNA sequences that code for the same CDR3. The chain uses TRBV7-2 and TRBJ2-7; D is undetermined. CDR1 and CDR2 (germline): SGHTA, FQGNSA. The CDR3 runs to 13 residues. The germline V and J ends were trimmed by 1 base and 0 bases, with 4 bases remaining between them. CDR3 sequence (DNA): TGTGCCAGCAGCTTAGGAGCCTCCTACGAGCAGTACTTC. It encodes CASSLGASYEQYF.

This clone was seen a few times. This sequence joins TRBV23-1 and TRBJ1-5, with no clear D. TRBV23-1 is identified as an open reading frame with a role that is uncertain. V lost 5 bases to trimming and J lost 7 bases, with 12 bases between them. The length of the CDR3 is 13 residues. The CDR3 DNA reads as TGCGCCAGCAGTTGGGAGGGCCCGCAGCCCCAGCATTTT. Residues: CASSWEGPQPQHF.

The chain recombines TRBV7-2 with TRBJ2-1, with D possibly being TRBD2 (7 bases). V was trimmed by 3 bases and J by 2 bases, leaving 11 bases between them. From germline, CDR1 is SGHTA and CDR2 FQGNSA. This CDR3 is built from 15 residues. This CDR3 is CASSFGGLPYNEQFF. For the CDR3, the DNA is TGTGCCAGCAGCTTCGGGGGGCTTCCCTACAATGAGCAGTTCTTC.

This chain's CDR3 is CASSPGTSGAADTQYF. The CDR3 DNA sequence: TGCGCCAGCAGCCCGGGTACTAGCGGGGCGGCAGATACGCAGTATTTT. The chain links TRBV4-3 to TRBJ2-3; 10 nucleotides agree with TRBD2. With V trimmed by 4 bases and J by 4 bases, 8 bases remained unmatched. CDR3 size: 16 residues. Germline V gene data show CDR1 as LGHNA and CDR2 as YSLEER.

The chain links TRBV28 to TRBJ1-3; D might be TRBD1 (6 bases). Trimming removed 4 bases from V and 0 bases from J, with 13 bases in between. This CDR3 has 16 residues. Germline loops: CDR1 MDHEN, CDR2 SYDVKM. CDR3 sequence (DNA): TGTGCCAGCAGTTATACCGGACAGAGCTCTGGAAACACCATATATTTT. Translation: CASSYTGQSSGNTIYF.

This clone occurred once. V is TRBV7-9 and J is TRBJ1-3; possibly TRBD1 for D (5 bases). V lost 5 bases, J lost 4 bases, and 12 bases lay in between. The CDR3 has 14 amino acids. Looked up from germline, CDR1 is SEHNR and CDR2 is FQNEAQ (reference sequence). The DNA of the CDR3 is TGTGCCAGCAGCCCACGGGGGGAAGGAAACACCATATATTTT. Protein sequence: CASSPRGEGNTIYF.

The rearrangement joins TRBV7-8 to TRBJ2-1; D is perhaps TRBD1 (5 bases). This CDR3 comprises 19 residues. The V gene's germline CDR1 is SGHVS and CDR2 FQNEAQ. V was trimmed by 5 bases and J by 0 bases, leaving 23 bases between them. The CDR3 DNA is TGTGCCAGCAGCCTACCCGGCAGGGCTTATACCAGCTCCTACAATGAGCAGTTCTTC. Its translation: CASSLPGRAYTSSYNEQFF.

This clone was counted only a few times. This chain links TRBV27 with TRBJ2-1; TRBD1 matches 7 bases. V shed 6 bases, J shed 4 bases, and the junction held 9 bases outside the gene matches. The germline gives CDR1 MNHEY, CDR2 SMNVEV (reference sequence). The CDR3 sequence is 15 residues long. Written as DNA, the CDR3 is TGTGCCAGCAGCGAAGGGGGCTCTCATTACAATGAGCAGTTCTTC. This encodes CASSEGGSHYNEQFF.

The J gene is TRBJ2-1, the V gene TRBV7-9, with 7 positions matching TRBD2. The junction had 9 bases not matched to a gene; V was cut back by 4 bases and J by 9 bases. The CDR3 is made up of 14 amino acids. Germline assignment: CDR1 SEHNR and CDR2 FQNEAQ (reference sequence). CDR3 amino acids: CASSSMSGISEQFF. Written as DNA, the CDR3 is TGTGCCAGCAGCTCCATGAGCGGGATAAGTGAGCAGTTCTTC.

The chain recombines TRBV10-3 with TRBJ1-2; 12 bases align to TRBD1. The CDR3 runs 16 residues. Germline assignment: CDR1 ENHRY and CDR2 SYGVKD. The junction had 6 bases not matched to a gene; V was cut back by 4 bases and J by 3 bases. CDR3 in DNA: TGTGCCATCAGTGGTAGCGGGACAGGGGGCGACTATGGCTACACCTTC. It yields the protein CAISGSGTGGDYGYTF.

The V gene is TRBV7-9, the J gene TRBJ1-3; TRBD1 might be the D (5 bases). CDR3 length: 14 amino acids. V was trimmed by 8 bases and J by 4 bases, leaving 15 bases between them. Germline CDR1 reads SEHNR; CDR2 reads FQNEAQ (reference sequence). The DNA for the CDR3 is TGTGCCAGCGGGCGGGGGACTGGAGGAAACACCATATATTTT. Its protein is CASGRGTGGNTIYF.

The table lists this clone with many counts. The genes are TRBV18 and TRBJ2-2; TRBD2 matches at 8 bases. V lost 6 bases to trimming and J lost 0 bases; unmatched junction nucleotides: 6. CDR1 and CDR2 (germline): KGHSH, LQKENI. This CDR3 spans 16 amino acids. This CDR3 reads CASSPREVSNTGELFF. The CDR3 nucleotides are TGTGCCAGCTCGCCGCGGGAGGTATCGAACACCGGGGAGCTGTTTTTT.

The rearrangement joins TRBV7-9 to TRBJ1-1, with 10 bases matching TRBD1. Germline trimming cut 5 bases from V and 8 bases from J; bases unmatched to any gene: 8. From germline, CDR1 is SEHNR and CDR2 FQNEAQ (reference sequence). This CDR3 comprises 14 residues. This CDR3 reads CASSAQTGGAEAFF. The DNA of the CDR3 is TGTGCCAGCAGCGCCCAGACAGGGGGCGCAGAAGCTTTCTTT.

The rearrangement uses TRBV11-2 and TRBJ2-7, with D hard to call. CDR1 SGHAT and CDR2 FQNNGV come from the germline V gene. The CDR3 is 15 residues long. The V end was cut by 0 bases, the J end by 4 bases, with 13 bases between. The CDR3 spells CASSLDTTVSYEQYF. CDR3 bases: TGTGCCAGCAGCTTAGATACCACAGTTTCTTACGAGCAGTACTTC.

The gene calls are TRBV7-9 and TRBJ1-4; 8 bases match TRBD1. V lost 5 bases and J lost 2; bases outside the gene matches: 10. The CDR3 has 17 residues. Germline CDR1 is SEHNR and CDR2 is FQNEAQ (reference sequence). CDR3 residues: CASSTSGGGGTNEKLFF. The DNA of the CDR3 is TGTGCCAGCAGCACCTCAGGGGGCGGCGGGACTAATGAAAAACTGTTTTTT.

The chain couples TRBV28 to TRBJ2-7, with a possible D match to TRBD1 (5 bases). V lost 8 bases, J lost 1 base, and 18 bases lay in between. Per the germline V gene, CDR1 is MDHEN and CDR2 is SYDVKM. The CDR3 spans 15 residues. CDR3: CASEADPTESYEQYF. CDR3 nucleotides: TGTGCCAGCGAAGCTGACCCGACAGAATCCTACGAGCAGTACTTC.